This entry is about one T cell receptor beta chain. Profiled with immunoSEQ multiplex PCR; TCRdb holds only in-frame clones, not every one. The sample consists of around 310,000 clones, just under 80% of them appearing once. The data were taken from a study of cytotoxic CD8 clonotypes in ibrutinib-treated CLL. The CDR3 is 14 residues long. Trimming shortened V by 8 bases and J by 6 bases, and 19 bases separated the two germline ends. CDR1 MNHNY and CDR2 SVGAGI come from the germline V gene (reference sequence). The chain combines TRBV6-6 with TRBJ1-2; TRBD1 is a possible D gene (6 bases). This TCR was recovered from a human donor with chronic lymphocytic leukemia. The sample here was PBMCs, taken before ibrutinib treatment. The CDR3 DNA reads TGTGCCAGCGCAACCCCCCGGGGGCTCGATGGCTACACCTTC. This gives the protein CASATPRGLDGYTF.